One sample yielded the 9 T cell receptor beta chains listed below, sequenced in a study of beta chain features in type 1 diabetes. All of the isolated RNA was reverse transcribed, so expressed TCRB transcripts were sequenced. Sequencing used immunoSEQ multiplex PCR; TCRdb keeps in-frame clones, though not all of them. Here the sample spans roughly 500,000 clones, more than 9.5% being singletons. What was sequenced was naive CD4+ T cells from blood. These receptors were collected from a woman in her late teens or twenties in good health.

The V and J genes are TRBV9 and TRBJ2-7, with D uncertain. Trimming cost V 0 bases and J 3 bases, with 7 bases left between them. From germline, CDR1 is SGDLS and CDR2 YYNGEE. The CDR3 contains 13 residues. The CDR3 coding sequence is TGTGCCAGCAGCGTAGCGTCAAACTACGAGCAGTACTTC. Protein: CASSVASNYEQYF.

The table lists this clone with a few counts. The rearrangement joins TRBV18 to TRBJ2-3; D is ambiguous. This CDR3 comprises 18 residues. Germline CDR1 KGHSH, CDR2 LQKENI. V lost 2 bases, J lost 0 bases, and 18 bases lay in between. CDR3 bases: TGTGCCAGCTCACCATGGATCTTGAGCTTAAAGAGCACAGATACGCAGTATTTT. It is translated as CASSPWILSLKSTDTQYF.

This clone has more than one count but fewer than ten. This rearrangement joins TRBV11-2 to TRBJ2-1, with D unresolved. Germline CDR1 and CDR2: SGHAT and FQNNGV. The V end lost 3 bases, the J end lost 5 bases, and 8 bases lay between the germline ends. This CDR3 has 13 amino acids. The CDR3 DNA is TGTGCCAGCAGCTTGAACCAAAACAATGAGCAGTTCTTC. It specifies CASSLNQNNEQFF.

This sequence joins TRBV7-2 and TRBJ1-2; D possibly corresponds to TRBD1 (6 bases). With 5 bases removed from V and 4 bases from J, the gap between germline ends came to 14 bases. This CDR3 contains 14 residues. Germline lookup yields CDR1 SGHTA and CDR2 FQGNSA. CDR3 residues: CASSEDRNSYGYTF. The DNA of the CDR3 is TGTGCCAGCAGCGAGGACAGAAACTCCTATGGCTACACCTTC.

The genes are TRBV5-1 and TRBJ2-1, with 10 positions matching TRBD1. V was clipped by 3 bases and J by 8 bases; unmatched bases: 8. The germline CDR1 and CDR2 sequences are SGHRS and YFSETQ. The CDR3 runs to 15 residues. The CDR3 nucleotides read TGCGCCAGCAGCTCCGGGACAGGGGCCTGGGATGAGCAGTTCTTC. Translating it yields CASSSGTGAWDEQFF.

The chain uses TRBV25-1 and TRBJ2-2; the D gene could be TRBD1 or TRBD2 (5 bases each). The CDR3 contains 13 residues. Trimming stripped 8 bases from V and 4 bases from J, with 11 bases between. The germline gives CDR1 MGHDK, CDR2 SYGVNS. The CDR3 protein is CASGGSGTGELFF. The CDR3 bases are TGTGCCAGCGGGGGTTCGGGCACCGGGGAGCTGTTTTTT.

This clone came up a few times. The CDR3, as DNA: TGCAGTGCTCCGCCCGGGAATGAAGCTTTCTTT. Protein: CSAPPGNEAFF. J is TRBJ1-1 and V is TRBV20-1; D gene unclear. This CDR3 region has 11 residues. Trimming left V 5 bases short and J 7 bases short, with 11 bases between. Germline V lookup: CDR1 DFQATT, CDR2 SNEGSKA (reference sequence).

V and J are TRBV28 and TRBJ2-7; 8 bases line up with TRBD2. With V trimmed by 5 bases and J by 6 bases, 12 bases remained unmatched. The CDR3 has 15 residues. From germline, CDR1 is MDHEN and CDR2 SYDVKM. This CDR3 reads CASSPNSAGAREQYV. In DNA form, the CDR3 reads TGTGCCAGCAGTCCTAACTCAGCGGGGGCCCGCGAGCAGTACGTC.

The chain combines TRBV4-1 with TRBJ2-7; D is tentatively TRBD1 or TRBD2 (6 bases each). The CDR3 has 15 amino acids. With 0 bases removed from V and 5 bases from J, the gap between germline ends came to 14 bases. The V gene's germline CDR1 is MGHRA and CDR2 YSYEKL. The CDR3: CASSQDRSGADEQYV. CDR3 coding DNA: TGCGCCAGCAGCCAAGATCGTTCGGGGGCAGACGAGCAGTACGTC.